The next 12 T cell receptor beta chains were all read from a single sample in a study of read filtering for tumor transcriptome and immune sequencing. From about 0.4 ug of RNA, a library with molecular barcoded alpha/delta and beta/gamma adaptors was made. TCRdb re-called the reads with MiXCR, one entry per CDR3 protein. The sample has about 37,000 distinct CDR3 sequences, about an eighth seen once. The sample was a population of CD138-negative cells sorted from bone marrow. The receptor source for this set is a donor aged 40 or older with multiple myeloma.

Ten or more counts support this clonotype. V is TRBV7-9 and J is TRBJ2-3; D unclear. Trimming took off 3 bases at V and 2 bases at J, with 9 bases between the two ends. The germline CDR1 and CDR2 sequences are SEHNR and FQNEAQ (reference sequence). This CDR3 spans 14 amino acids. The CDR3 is CASSFGYLTDTQYF. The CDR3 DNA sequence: TGTGCCAGCAGCTTCGGCTACCTCACAGATACGCAGTATTTT.

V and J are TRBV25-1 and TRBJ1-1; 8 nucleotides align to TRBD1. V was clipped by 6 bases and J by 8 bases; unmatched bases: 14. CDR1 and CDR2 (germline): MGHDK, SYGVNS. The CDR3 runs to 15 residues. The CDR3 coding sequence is TGTGCCAGCAGCCCGATAATGGCAGGGGGCGGAGAAGCTTTCTTT. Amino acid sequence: CASSPIMAGGGEAFF.

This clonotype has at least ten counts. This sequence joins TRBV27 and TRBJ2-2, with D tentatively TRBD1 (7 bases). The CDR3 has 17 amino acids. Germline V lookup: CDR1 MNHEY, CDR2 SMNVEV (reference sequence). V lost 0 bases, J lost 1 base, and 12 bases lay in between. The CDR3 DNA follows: TGTGCCAGCAGTTTATCTTGGAGGGGGCAGAACACCGGGGAGCTGTTTTTT. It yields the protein CASSLSWRGQNTGELFF.

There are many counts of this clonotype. CDR3 sequence: CSAIQGRQVNRGTQYF. CDR3 coding DNA: TGCAGTGCTATCCAAGGAAGACAGGTCAATCGTGGTACGCAGTATTTT. The chain recombines TRBV20-1 with TRBJ2-3; TRBD1 might be the D (6 bases). This CDR3 region has 16 residues. Germline V gene data show CDR1 as DFQATT and CDR2 as SNEGSKA (reference sequence). V was trimmed by 4 bases and J by 8 bases, leaving 25 bases between them.

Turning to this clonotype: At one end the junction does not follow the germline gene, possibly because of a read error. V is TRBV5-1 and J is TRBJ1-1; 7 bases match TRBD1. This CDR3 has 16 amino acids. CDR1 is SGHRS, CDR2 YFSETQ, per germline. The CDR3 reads CASSVEVGVRGTEASF. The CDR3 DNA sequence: TGCGCCAGCAGTGTCGAGGTGGGGGTCAGGGGGACTGAAGCTTCCTTT.

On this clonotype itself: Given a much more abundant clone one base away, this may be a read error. The CDR3 nucleotides are TGTGCCAGCAGCTTCCTGGACGCGGGTACGCGGTATTTT. It encodes CASSFLDAGTRYF. The V gene is TRBV7-9, the J gene TRBJ2-3; a weak D match, TRBD2 (5 bases). The CDR3 sequence is 13 residues long. Germline-derived CDR1 and CDR2 are SEHNR and FQNEAQ (reference sequence).

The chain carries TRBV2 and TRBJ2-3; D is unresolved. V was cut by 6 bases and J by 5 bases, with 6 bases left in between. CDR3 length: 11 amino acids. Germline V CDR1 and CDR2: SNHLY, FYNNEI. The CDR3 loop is CASRAGDTQYF. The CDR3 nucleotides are TGTGCCAGCAGGGCCGGAGATACGCAGTATTTT.

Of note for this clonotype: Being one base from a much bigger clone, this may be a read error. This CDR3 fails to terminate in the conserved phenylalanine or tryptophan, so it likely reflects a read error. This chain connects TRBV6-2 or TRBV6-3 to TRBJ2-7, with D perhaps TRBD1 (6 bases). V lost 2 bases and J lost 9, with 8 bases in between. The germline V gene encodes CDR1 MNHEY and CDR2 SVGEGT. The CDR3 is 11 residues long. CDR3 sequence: CASSYQGRQYL. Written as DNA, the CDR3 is TGTGCCAGCAGTTACCAGGGGAGGCAGTACCTC.

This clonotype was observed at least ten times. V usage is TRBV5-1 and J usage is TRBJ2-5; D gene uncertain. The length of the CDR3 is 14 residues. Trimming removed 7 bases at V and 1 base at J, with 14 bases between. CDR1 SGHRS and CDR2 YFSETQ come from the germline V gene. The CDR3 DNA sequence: TGCGCCAGCGGAAGTAGTCTAACCCAAGAGACCCAGTACTTC. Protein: CASGSSLTQETQYF.

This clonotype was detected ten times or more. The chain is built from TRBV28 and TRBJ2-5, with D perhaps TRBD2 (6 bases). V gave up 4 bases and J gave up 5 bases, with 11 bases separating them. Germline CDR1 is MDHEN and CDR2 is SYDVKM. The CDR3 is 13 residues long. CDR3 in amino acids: CASSSGVLETQYF. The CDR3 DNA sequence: TGTGCCAGCAGTTCGGGGGTTTTGGAGACCCAGTACTTC.

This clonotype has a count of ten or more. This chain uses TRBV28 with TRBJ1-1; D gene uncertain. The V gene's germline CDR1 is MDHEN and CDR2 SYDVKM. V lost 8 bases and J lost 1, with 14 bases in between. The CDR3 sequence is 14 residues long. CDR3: CASCVARGNTEAFF. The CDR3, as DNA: TGTGCCAGCTGTGTCGCCCGGGGGAACACTGAAGCTTTCTTT.

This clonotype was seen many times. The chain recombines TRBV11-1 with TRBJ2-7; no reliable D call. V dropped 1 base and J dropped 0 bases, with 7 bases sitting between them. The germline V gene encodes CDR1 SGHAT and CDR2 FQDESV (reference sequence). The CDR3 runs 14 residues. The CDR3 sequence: CASSLGLYSYEQYF. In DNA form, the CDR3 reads TGTGCCAGCAGCTTAGGCCTGTACTCCTACGAGCAGTACTTC.